The 28 T cell receptor beta chains below all came from one sample that was sequenced in a study of CD4 T cells in relation to SARS-CoV-2 and coronaviruses. Their cognate antigens are unknown. Measured with immunoSEQ multiplex PCR; TCRdb has only the in-frame clones, and not every one. The repertoire consists of tens of thousands of clones, with about 87% occurring once and the leading ten covering 0.95% to 1.5%. The specimen was naive CD4+ T cells from PBMCs, cultured in vitro. Subset indicated: naive CD4+ T cells isolated by negative enrichment. These receptors originate from an adult with COVID-19.

This clone has just a few counts. The genes are TRBV7-2 and TRBJ1-4, with TRBD1 matching 8 bases. CDR1 and CDR2 from the germline V gene are SGHTA and FQGNSA. V dropped 7 bases and J dropped 4; count of bases not matched to a gene: 2. The CDR3 totals 13 residues. As DNA, the CDR3 is TGTGCCAGCAAAGGACAGGGTAATGAAAAACTGTTTTTT. Translation: CASKGQGNEKLFF.

The chain carries TRBV18 and TRBJ2-4; 7 bases are a match to TRBD2. The germline V gene encodes CDR1 KGHSH and CDR2 LQKENI. V lost 2 bases and J lost 10; bases outside the gene matches: 11. This CDR3 comprises 15 residues. CDR3 sequence: CASSPGTTGDGIQYF. In nucleotides, the CDR3 is TGTGCCAGCTCACCAGGGACTACCGGCGACGGGATTCAGTACTTC.

The CDR3 region has the DNA TGTGCCAGCAGCGCGACAGCTCCCTTCATAGATACGCAGTATTTT. Encoded protein: CASSATAPFIDTQYF. The V call is TRBV9, the J call TRBJ2-3, with a tentative D call TRBD1 (5 bases). Per the germline V gene, CDR1 is SGDLS and CDR2 is YYNGEE. The CDR3 runs 15 residues. V was cut by 3 bases and J by 5 bases, with 16 bases left in between.

V and J are TRBV5-1 and TRBJ2-6; unclear D gene. V was shortened by 0 bases and J by 2 bases, with 9 bases between the two germline ends. Germline values: CDR1 SGHRS, CDR2 YFSETQ. CDR3 length: 16 residues. This CDR3 reads CASSLAKGPGANVLTF. The CDR3 coding sequence is TGCGCCAGCAGCTTGGCCAAGGGTCCTGGGGCCAACGTCCTGACTTTC.

The rearrangement joins TRBV28 to TRBJ1-1; possible D gene TRBD1, 6 bases. This CDR3 spans 14 amino acids. The germline V gene encodes CDR1 MDHEN and CDR2 SYDVKM. Trimming took 10 bases from V and 5 from J, leaving 20 bases between them. The chain's CDR3 is CATLTTGASTEAFF. CDR3 nucleotides: TGTGCCACCCTCACGACAGGCGCGTCGACTGAAGCTTTCTTT.

The rearrangement joins TRBV5-6 to TRBJ2-1; 7 bases agree with TRBD2. The CDR3 totals 17 residues. V lost 0 bases and J lost 3; bases outside the gene matches: 9. From germline, CDR1 is SGHDT and CDR2 YYEEEE. In DNA, the CDR3 is TGTGCCAGCAGCTTGGTTCCCGGCGGGAGCCTCTACAATGAGCAGTTCTTC. Protein product: CASSLVPGGSLYNEQFF. The full variable domain, completed using reference TRBV5-6 and TRBJ2-1, is DAGVTQSPTHLIKTRGQQVTLRCSPKSGHDTVSWYQQALGQGPQFIFQYYEEEERQRGNFPDRFSGHQFPNYSSELNVNALLLGDSALYLCASSLVPGGSLYNEQFFGPGTRLTVL.

This clone was picked up a small number of times. The chain employs TRBV7-9 and TRBJ2-7; tentatively, D is TRBD2 (6 bases). Looked up from germline, CDR1 is SEHNR and CDR2 is FQNEAQ (reference sequence). Trimming removed 6 bases at V and 3 bases at J, with 18 bases between. CDR3 length: 15 residues. Here the CDR3 reads CASSRTGEWIYEQYF. CDR3 sequence (DNA): TGTGCCAGCAGTCGTACGGGGGAGTGGATCTACGAGCAGTACTTC.

The chain recombines TRBV5-1 with TRBJ2-1, with D perhaps TRBD1 (6 bases). The CDR3 consists of 13 residues. V lost 2 bases and J 8 bases, leaving 11 bases between the germline ends. Germline V lookup: CDR1 SGHRS, CDR2 YFSETQ. The CDR3 DNA sequence: TGCGCCAGCAGCTTACAACAGGGCGATGAGCAGTTCTTC. Its translation: CASSLQQGDEQFF.

The chain joins TRBV5-5 to TRBJ2-4, with 9 bases fitting TRBD1. CDR1 is SGHKS and CDR2 is YYEKEE in the germline V gene (reference sequence). CDR3 length equals 16 residues. The ends lost 0 bases at V and 0 bases at J; junction bases unmatched: 1. The CDR3 reads CASSLAGQGAKNIQYF. The DNA for the CDR3 is TGTGCCAGCAGCTTGGCGGGACAGGGAGCCAAAAACATTCAGTACTTC.

The chain recombines TRBV6-5 with TRBJ2-5; no clear D gene. V lost 0 bases to trimming and J lost 5 bases, with 7 bases between them. Germline V CDR1 and CDR2: MNHEY, SVGAGI. CDR3 length: 13 amino acids. CDR3 protein: CASSYSFGETQYF. The CDR3 DNA sequence: TGTGCCAGCAGTTACTCGTTTGGGGAGACCCAGTACTTC.

This chain links TRBV6-5 with TRBJ2-7, with TRBD2 matching 8 bases. CDR1 and CDR2 from the germline V gene are MNHEY and SVGAGI. The CDR3 is 14 residues long. V was clipped by 5 bases and J by 4 bases; unmatched bases: 7. The CDR3 DNA reads TGTGCCAGCAGTAGGGGACTAGTGGCGTACGAGCAGTACTTC. As protein: CASSRGLVAYEQYF.

The chain carries TRBV21-1 and TRBJ2-7; the table's TRBD1 call for D was not verified on the DNA. TRBV21-1 is termed a pseudogene. CDR3 size: 14 residues. CDR3 in DNA: TGTGCCAGCAGAACCCTGGGCTATACCTACGAGCAGTACTTC. It translates to CASRTLGYTYEQYF.

This chain connects TRBV7-9 to TRBJ1-6; D not resolved. CDR1 SEHNR and CDR2 FQNEAQ come from the germline V gene (reference sequence). The V end was cut by 1 base, the J end by 4 bases, with 8 bases between. The CDR3 is 15 amino acids. CDR3 residues: CASSLEQSYNSPLHF. DNA of the CDR3: TGTGCCAGCAGCTTAGAACAGTCTTATAATTCACCCCTCCACTTT.

The chain combines TRBV24-1 with TRBJ1-1; no definite D call. This CDR3 comprises 15 residues. Germline CDR1 and CDR2: KGHDR and SFDVKD. The V gene lost 3 bases and the J gene lost 4 bases, with 14 bases spanning the gap. CDR3 residues: CATSDLSAEVTEAFF. In DNA, the CDR3 is TGTGCCACCAGTGATCTTTCCGCCGAAGTCACTGAAGCTTTCTTT.

This chain uses TRBV28 with TRBJ2-1; 12 positions match TRBD2. The CDR3 runs to 15 residues. Germline V gene lookup returns CDR1 MDHEN and CDR2 SYDVKM. The V and J ends lost 2 bases and 9 bases, in that order; junction bases with no gene match: 5. The CDR3 DNA reads TGTGCCAGCAGTTTAATTCTAGCGGGAGGGGGTGAGCAGTTCTTC. This encodes CASSLILAGGGEQFF.

The V and J genes are TRBV29-1 and TRBJ2-7; D perhaps matches TRBD1 (6 bases). The V and J ends lost 3 bases and 6 bases respectively, with 12 bases between them. There are 12 residues in the CDR3. The germline V gene encodes CDR1 SQVTM and CDR2 ANQGSEA. Here the CDR3 DNA reads TGCAGCGTTGAGATTGGGGGCCCCGAGCAGTACTTC. It encodes CSVEIGGPEQYF.

This chain connects TRBV7-2 to TRBJ2-7, with 15 bases fitting TRBD2. With 6 bases clipped from V and 6 bases from J, the junction kept 6 bases outside the gene matches. Germline assignment: CDR1 SGHTA and CDR2 FQGNSA. The CDR3 consists of 15 residues. CDR3 in amino acids: CASRGPGLAGGEQYF. The DNA of the CDR3 is TGTGCCAGCAGGGGCCCGGGACTAGCGGGAGGCGAGCAGTACTTC.

The CDR3 sequence: CASSIYGSRGELFF. The CDR3, as DNA: TGTGCCAGTAGTATATACGGGAGTCGTGGGGAGCTGTTTTTT. The chain is built from TRBV19 and TRBJ2-2, with D maybe TRBD2 (6 bases). Germline V gene lookup returns CDR1 LNHDA and CDR2 SQIVND (reference sequence). V dropped 2 bases and J dropped 8 bases, with 12 bases sitting between them. The CDR3 spans 14 residues.

The chain carries TRBV27 and TRBJ2-7; TRBD2 agrees at 7 bases. The CDR3 consists of 14 residues. J lost 3 bases, V lost 5 bases, and 7 bases had no gene match. Germline V gene data show CDR1 as MNHEY and CDR2 as SMNVEV (reference sequence). The chain's CDR3 is CASSAQGGRYEQYF. CDR3 in DNA: TGTGCCAGCAGTGCCCAGGGAGGGCGCTACGAGCAGTACTTC.

V gene TRBV18 combines with J gene TRBJ1-5, with 9 bases matching TRBD1. Germline-derived CDR1 and CDR2 are KGHSH and LQKENI. The CDR3 covers 14 residues. Trimming took 2 bases from V and 4 from J; bases not matched to a gene: 0. This CDR3 reads CASSPGTGNQPQHF. In DNA, the CDR3 is TGTGCCAGCTCACCAGGGACAGGGAATCAGCCCCAGCATTTT. Looking up the rest from reference TRBV18 and TRBJ1-5 gives the full variable domain: NAGVMQNPRHLVRRRGQEARLRCSPMKGHSHVYWYRQLPEEGLKFMVYLQKENIIDESGMPKERFSAEFPKEGPSILRIQQVVRGDSAAYFCASSPGTGNQPQHFGDGTRLSIL.

V usage is TRBV6-5 and J usage is TRBJ2-3; 9 nucleotides agree with TRBD1. Germline CDR1 reads MNHEY; CDR2 reads SVGAGI. This CDR3 comprises 14 residues. The V gene end was trimmed by 6 bases and the J gene end by 5 bases; junction bases not matched to a gene: 6. CDR3 sequence: CASRTGGSEDTQYF. CDR3 nucleotides: TGTGCCAGCAGAACAGGGGGCTCTGAAGATACGCAGTATTTT.

Only one count was recorded for this clone. The rearrangement joins TRBV27 to TRBJ1-1, with D maybe TRBD1 (6 bases). The CDR3 consists of 13 residues. Trimming took 3 bases from V and 8 from J, leaving 13 bases between them. Germline values: CDR1 MNHEY, CDR2 SMNVEV (reference sequence). In DNA form, the CDR3 reads TGTGCCAGCAGTTTCCGGGACAAGAGGGAAGCTTTCTTT. Translation gives CASSFRDKREAFF.

The V call is TRBV28, the J call TRBJ2-7; D is possibly TRBD1 (5 bases). The germline CDR1 and CDR2 sequences are MDHEN and SYDVKM. The V end was cut by 2 bases, the J end by 1 base, with 9 bases between. The CDR3 extends over 14 amino acids. The CDR3 coding sequence is TGTGCCAGCAGTTTAGACGACAGATCCTACGAGCAGTACTTC. Its translation is CASSLDDRSYEQYF. Full variable domain (remainder filled in from reference TRBV28 and TRBJ2-7): DVKVTQSSRYLVKRTGEKVFLECVQDMDHENMFWYRQDPGLGLRLIYFSYDVKMKEKGDIPEGYSVSREKKERFSLILESASTNQTSMYLCASSLDDRSYEQYFGPGTRLTVT.

This chain joins TRBV2 and TRBJ2-6; possibly TRBD2 for D (6 bases). Trimming cost V 8 bases and J 1 base, with 9 bases left between them. Looked up from germline, CDR1 is SNHLY and CDR2 is FYNNEI. CDR3 length equals 14 residues. This chain's CDR3 is CASWGTSGANVLTF. The DNA for the CDR3 is TGTGCCAGCTGGGGGACTTCTGGGGCCAACGTCCTGACTTTC.

The chain carries TRBV19 and TRBJ1-5; weak D call: TRBD1 (5 bases). The CDR3 loop spans 16 amino acids. The ends were cut back, 3 bases at V and 0 bases at J, with 12 bases in the middle. CDR1 LNHDA and CDR2 SQIVND come from the germline V gene (reference sequence). The CDR3 nucleotides read TGTGCCAGTAGTATCGATGGGGGTAGTAGCAATCAGCCCCAGCATTTT. It is translated as CASSIDGGSSNQPQHF.

V usage is TRBV9 and J usage is TRBJ2-1; perhaps TRBD1 as D (6 bases). In germline, CDR1 is SGDLS, CDR2 YYNGEE. Trimming removed 4 bases at V and 6 bases at J, with 11 bases between. This CDR3 is 13 amino acids long. CDR3 region: CASSPRGVNEQFF. The DNA for the CDR3 is TGTGCCAGCAGCCCCAGGGGAGTCAATGAGCAGTTCTTC. Together with reference TRBV9 and TRBJ2-1, the CDR3 gives the full variable domain: DSGVTQTPKHLITATGQRVTLRCSPRSGDLSVYWYQQSLDQGLQFLIQYYNGEERAKGNILERFSAQQFPDLHSELNLSSLELGDSALYFCASSPRGVNEQFFGPGTRLTVL.

The V and J genes are TRBV3-1 (or the pseudogene TRBV3-2) and TRBJ2-2; TRBD2 matches at 12 bases. The V gene end was trimmed by 1 base and the J gene end by 4 bases; junction bases not matched to a gene: 7. The V gene's germline CDR1 is LGHDT and CDR2 YNNKEL (reference sequence). This CDR3 comprises 18 residues. The CDR3 DNA reads as TGTGCCAGCAGCCAAGGACTAGCGGGAGTCCCGGGCACCGGGGAGCTGTTTTTT. Translated: CASSQGLAGVPGTGELFF.

The chain links TRBV7-8 to TRBJ2-1; 8 nucleotides align to TRBD1. V shed 1 base, J shed 1 base, and the junction held 6 bases outside the gene matches. CDR1 is SGHVS and CDR2 is FQNEAQ in the germline V gene. The CDR3 sequence is 17 residues long. The CDR3: CASSLEGTGKSYNEQFF. CDR3 bases: TGTGCCAGCAGCTTAGAGGGGACAGGAAAATCCTACAATGAGCAGTTCTTC.